Listed below are T cell receptor beta chains from one sample, sequenced in a study of blood T cell repertoires in COVID-19. The method was immunoSEQ multiplex PCR; TCRdb's version includes in-frame clones alone and lacks a portion of them. Among around 180,000 clones, approximately 90% were seen once, and the ten largest hold around 25%. Sequencing was carried out using peripheral blood. These receptors were obtained from a man aged 60 to 69 with acute or convalescent COVID-19. The CDR3 runs from the conserved cysteine through the conserved F or W. D genes are given only for firm matches. The size entry is marked missing in some rows and otherwise reads once, few, many or a size class.

V	D	size	J	length	CDR3	DNA
TRBV18	NA	NA	TRBJ1-1	16	CASSPVPGLRGTEAFF	TGTGCCAGCTCACCCGTCCCGGGACTTCGAGGCACTGAAGCTTTCTTT
TRBV14	TRBD1	NA	TRBJ1-3	15	CASSRMTGIGPTIYF	TGTGCCAGCAGCCGCATGACAGGGATTGGACCCACCATATATTTT
TRBV19	NA	NA	TRBJ1-3	15	CASSGTRTAGNTIYF	TGTGCCAGTAGTGGTACGAGGACAGCGGGAAACACCATATATTTT
TRBV10-3	TRBD1	NA	TRBJ2-5	13	CAINRGQRETQYF	TGTGCCATCAACAGGGGGCAGCGAGAGACCCAGTACTTC
TRBV7-8	NA	NA	TRBJ2-3	14	CASSWGPEFDTQYF	TGTGCCAGCAGCTGGGGGCCGGAGTTTGATACGCAGTATTTT
TRBV6-5	TRBD1	NA	TRBJ1-4	14	CASRDRGRSEKLFF	TGTGCCAGCAGGGACAGGGGGCGAAGTGAAAAACTGTTTTTT
TRBV10-3	TRBD2	once	TRBJ2-5	13	CASSAGGSETQYF	TGTGCCTCCTCAGCGGGGGGCTCAGAGACCCAGTACTTC
TRBV10-3	NA	NA	TRBJ1-4	13	CAITGQPNEKLFF	TGTGCCATCACCGGACAGCCTAATGAAAAACTGTTTTTT
TRBV6-6	NA	once	TRBJ2-5	13	CASFATGSETQYF	TGTGCCAGCTTCGCAACAGGGTCGGAGACCCAGTACTTC
TRBV5-1	TRBD1	NA	TRBJ1-6	15	CASSYGQGSGSPLHF	TGCGCCAGCAGTTACGGACAGGGTAGTGGATCACCCCTCCACTTT
TRBV10-3	NA	many	TRBJ2-5	12	CAISEPGLRFDF	TGTGCCATCAGCGAACCGGGACTTCGGTTCGACTTC
TRBV2	TRBD1	NA	TRBJ1-5	15	CASRGTENSNQPQHF	TGTGCCAGCAGGGGGACAGAGAATAGCAATCAGCCCCAGCATTTT
TRBV6-5	NA	NA	TRBJ1-1	13	CASSSTVNTEAFF	TGTGCCAGCAGCTCGACAGTGAACACTGAAGCTTTCTTT
TRBV3-1/TRBV3-2	NA	NA	TRBJ1-2	13	CASRDGTKYGYTF	TGTGCCAGCAGGGACGGGACAAAGTATGGCTACACCTTC
TRBV19	TRBD1	NA	TRBJ1-1	14	CASSLTGVNTEAFF	TGTGCCAGTAGTTTGACAGGGGTGAACACTGAAGCTTTCTTT
TRBV7-9	NA	once	TRBJ1-1	13	CASSVRANTEAFF	TGTGCCAGCAGCGTCAGGGCGAACACTGAAGCTTTCTTT
TRBV7-3	NA	NA	TRBJ2-5	11	CASSSGETQYF	TGTGCCAGCAGCTCCGGAGAGACCCAGTACTTC
TRBV24-1	NA	NA	TRBJ2-3	17	CATSEPGHLVGTDTQYF	TGTGCCACCAGTGAGCCGGGACACCTAGTTGGCACAGATACGCAGTATTTT
TRBV2	NA	few	TRBJ1-1	15	CASSEVSGRQGEAFF	TGTGCCAGCAGTGAAGTTTCGGGCCGGCAGGGTGAAGCTTTCTTT
TRBV27	NA	few	TRBJ1-5	14	CASSLYRGGQPQHF	TGTGCCAGCAGTTTATATAGGGGGGGACAGCCCCAGCATTTT
TRBV6-5	NA	few	TRBJ1-5	13	CASRGLMNQPQHF	TGTGCCAGCAGAGGACTCATGAATCAGCCCCAGCATTTT
TRBV29-1	NA	NA	TRBJ2-1	14	CSVEFGRGGNEQFF	TGCAGCGTTGAGTTTGGTAGGGGGGGCAATGAGCAGTTCTTC
TRBV7-9	NA	few	TRBJ2-2	16	CASSLPAAINTGELFF	TGTGCCAGCAGCTTACCGGCGGCTATTAACACCGGGGAGCTGTTTTTT
TRBV29-1	NA	NA	TRBJ1-1	12	CSVVGMNTEAFF	TGCAGCGTTGTCGGGATGAACACTGAAGCTTTCTTT
TRBV4-1	NA	NA	TRBJ1-2	16	CASSQGVVQGNYGYTF	TGCGCCAGCAGCCAAGGAGTGGTGCAGGGTAACTATGGCTACACCTTC
TRBV6-5	TRBD1	NA	TRBJ1-3	14	CASSRGQAGNTIYF	TGTGCCAGCAGTAGAGGACAGGCTGGAAACACCATATATTTT
TRBV7-9	NA	once	TRBJ1-2	14	CATQLGQGRRGYTF	TGTGCCACCCAGCTTGGCCAGGGGCGGAGGGGCTACACCTTC
TRBV5-6	TRBD2	NA	TRBJ2-7	15	CASSSNGGSAYEQYF	TGTGCCAGCAGCTCAAACGGGGGGAGCGCCTACGAGCAGTACTTC
TRBV30	NA	NA	TRBJ1-2	13	CAWRVVAVYGYTF	TGTGCCTGGAGAGTGGTGGCGGTCTATGGCTACACCTTC
TRBV7-2	NA	NA	TRBJ2-5	15	CASSWGPGLEETQYF	TGTGCCAGCAGCTGGGGCCCAGGCCTCGAGGAGACCCAGTACTTC
TRBV10-3	NA	NA	TRBJ1-3	15	CAISDGMSSGNTIYF	TGTGCCATCAGTGACGGGATGAGCTCTGGAAACACCATATATTTT
TRBV10-3	NA	NA	TRBJ2-7	15	CAISESEGGSYEQYF	TGTGCCATCAGTGAGTCCGAGGGCGGGTCCTACGAGCAGTACTTC
TRBV19	NA	once	TRBJ1-5	13	CASSEGRGEPQHF	TGTGCCAGTAGTGAAGGGAGGGGGGAGCCCCAGCATTTT
TRBV7-3	NA	NA	TRBJ2-1	15	CASSPDRQPYNEQFF	TGTGCCAGCAGCCCTGACAGACAGCCCTACAATGAGCAGTTCTTC